In its sample, the clone carrying this T cell receptor (beta chain) was seen a few times. This specimen belongs to a study of human T cells and chemical hapten exposure. Stated time point: patch test 3, about 24 weeks after DPC sensitization. Treatment described: therapeutic diphenylcyclopropenone sensitization with weekly scalp DPC. Original processing notes: The number of TCRs in each sample had a median of approximately 99,000 and spanned about 23,224 to 700,000. TCRdb re-derived calls from the RACE reads in MiXCR, one entry per CDR3 protein. It is TCRdb's table, rather than the study itself, that gives the V and J calls and clone size. The sample yields 110,000 or so distinct CDR3 sequences, around 35% seen once. The starting material was whole blood, obtained in connection with sensitization to the hapten diphenylcyclopropenone (DPC). The receptor was isolated from a man in his forties with alopecia areata. Some clones in this sample may be carry-over from other donors' samples.

The CDR3 is CASTNGHEQYF. CDR3 nucleotide sequence: TGTGCCAGCACCAACGGGCACGAGCAGTACTTC. This chain links TRBV28 with TRBJ2-7; D is undetermined. The CDR3 has 11 residues. V was clipped by 7 bases and J by 5 bases, with 9 bases between them. Germline loops: CDR1 MDHEN, CDR2 SYDVKM. The full variable domain, its missing parts supplied by reference TRBV28 and TRBJ2-7, is DVKVTQSSRYLVKRTGEKVFLECVQDMDHENMFWYRQDPGLGLRLIYFSYDVKMKEKGDIPEGYSVSREKKERFSLILESASTNQTSMYLCASTNGHEQYFGPGTRLTVT.